The 30 T cell receptor beta chains in this list originate from one sample, sequenced in a study of Ad26.COV2.S vaccination and SARS-CoV-2 variants. Regarding treatment: around 19 received Ad26.COV2.S at low or high dose, single or two shots; 5 received placebo; per-sample allocation not given. Sampling occurred on day 63 after the first vaccine or placebo injection. Clones were sequenced by immunoSEQ multiplex PCR, and TCRdb holds only the in-frame ones, with some missing. Of 350,000 to 450,000 clones in the sample, 70% to 90% were seen once. Specimen: peripheral blood, collected in a trial of Ad26.COV2.S vaccine versus placebo. Receptors were obtained from a person aged 18-65 years who received the Ad26.COV2.S COVID-19 vaccine or a placebo.

This sequence joins TRBV7-2 and TRBJ2-5; a weak D match, TRBD2 (6 bases). The V gene lost 6 bases and the J gene lost 2 bases, with 16 bases spanning the gap. Germline V lookup: CDR1 SGHTA, CDR2 FQGNSA. This CDR3 has 15 amino acids. CDR3 amino acids: CASRNPGVGQETQYF. CDR3 nucleotide sequence: TGTGCCAGCAGAAATCCGGGAGTGGGACAAGAGACCCAGTACTTC.

The chain recombines TRBV19 with TRBJ2-7, with 8 nucleotides matching TRBD1. V lost 8 bases to trimming and J lost 1 base; unmatched junction nucleotides: 4. From germline, CDR1 is LNHDA and CDR2 SQIVND (reference sequence). The CDR3 extends over 13 amino acids. In nucleotides, the CDR3 is TGTGCCAGTCGAGGACAGGGATCCTACGAGCAGTACTTC. Amino acids: CASRGQGSYEQYF.

V and J are TRBV28 and TRBJ2-1, with D perhaps TRBD2 (6 bases). The germline V gene encodes CDR1 MDHEN and CDR2 SYDVKM. V lost 6 bases, J lost 5 bases, and 20 bases lay in between. The CDR3 has 16 residues. CDR3 loop: CASRTGSGRGHNEQFF. Here the CDR3 DNA reads TGTGCCAGCAGGACCGGGTCAGGGCGGGGCCACAATGAGCAGTTCTTC.

CDR3 bases: TGTGCCAGCAAGGGGACAGGGGACACTGAAGCTTTCTTT. This encodes CASKGTGDTEAFF. This chain joins TRBV25-1 and TRBJ1-1; 10 nucleotides agree with TRBD1. This CDR3 spans 13 amino acids. Germline assignment: CDR1 MGHDK and CDR2 SYGVNS. Trimming took 7 bases from V and 3 from J; bases not matched to a gene: 2.

This clone showed up just once. The chain is built from TRBV5-8 and TRBJ2-1; 8 bases fit TRBD2. This CDR3 is 16 amino acids long. After removal of 1 base from V and 1 base from J, the junction contained 4 bases not matched to a gene. The germline V gene encodes CDR1 SGHTS and CDR2 YDEGEE. The CDR3 bases are TGTGCCAGCAGCTTGTCCGGGGGGGCGTCCTACAATGAGCAGTTCTTC. Translating gives CASSLSGGASYNEQFF.

The V and J genes are TRBV18 and TRBJ2-1, with 16 bases identical to TRBD2. V was clipped by 0 bases and J by 5 bases; unmatched bases: 1. Germline values: CDR1 KGHSH, CDR2 LQKENI. CDR3 length equals 17 residues. CDR3 residues: CASSPPGLAGGHNEQFF. The DNA for the CDR3 is TGTGCCAGCTCACCACCGGGACTAGCGGGAGGGCACAATGAGCAGTTCTTC.

This chain uses TRBV7-8 with TRBJ2-3; tentatively, D is TRBD1 (5 bases). There are 13 residues in the CDR3. The V end lost 1 base, the J end lost 4 bases, and 6 bases lay between the germline ends. Germline V gene data show CDR1 as SGHVS and CDR2 as FQNEAQ. CDR3 sequence: CASSLEGSDTQYF. CDR3 nucleotide sequence: TGTGCCAGCAGCTTAGAGGGGTCAGATACGCAGTATTTT.

The chain links TRBV28 to TRBJ1-2; D is undetermined. The CDR3 is made up of 15 amino acids. Trimming left V 3 bases short and J 2 bases short, with 13 bases between. Germline assignment: CDR1 MDHEN and CDR2 SYDVKM. CDR3 nucleotide sequence: TGTGCCAGCAGTTTCAGCGGGGAAGAAAACTATGGCTACACCTTC. Protein sequence: CASSFSGEENYGYTF.

In this sample, this clone turned up many times. The chain couples TRBV5-1 to TRBJ2-1, with D hard to call. Trimming left V 1 base short and J 9 bases short, with 8 bases between. In germline, CDR1 is SGHRS, CDR2 YFSETQ. This CDR3 contains 12 residues. The CDR3 protein is CASSLTQFEQFF. The DNA for the CDR3 is TGCGCCAGCAGCTTGACACAGTTTGAGCAGTTCTTC.

This chain links TRBV3-1 (or the pseudogene TRBV3-2) with TRBJ1-6; D is possibly TRBD1 (6 bases). Germline V gene lookup returns CDR1 LGHDT and CDR2 YNNKEL (reference sequence). The CDR3 covers 16 residues. Deletions cut 4 bases from V and 10 bases from J, with 20 bases between. In DNA form, the CDR3 reads TGTGCCAGCAGCCGCCGGGACACGGGGGCTAGGTCACCCCTCCACTTT. It specifies CASSRRDTGARSPLHF.

This clone showed up just once. V usage is TRBV11-2 and J usage is TRBJ2-7, with TRBD1 identical over 10 bases. The CDR3 runs 16 residues. The V and J ends lost 2 bases and 6 bases, in that order; junction bases with no gene match: 10. Germline assignment: CDR1 SGHAT and CDR2 FQNNGV. The CDR3 sequence: CASSLSGQGRSGEQYF. CDR3 sequence (DNA): TGTGCCAGCAGCTTATCGGGACAGGGGAGGAGTGGCGAGCAGTACTTC.

The chain joins TRBV19 to TRBJ1-1; 8 bases agree with TRBD1. Per germline, CDR1 LNHDA and CDR2 SQIVND (reference sequence). This CDR3 comprises 14 residues. J lost 4 bases, V lost 4 bases, and 5 bases had no gene match. In nucleotides, the CDR3 is TGTGCCAGTAGTAAGGGACAGGTGCCCACTGAAGCTTTCTTT. As protein: CASSKGQVPTEAFF.

The chain joins TRBV5-5 to TRBJ2-5, with unresolved D. Germline lookup yields CDR1 SGHKS and CDR2 YYEKEE (reference sequence). The CDR3 is 12 residues long. Trimming took 0 bases from V and 4 from J, leaving 4 bases between them. The CDR3 spells CASSLARETQYF. The CDR3, as DNA: TGTGCCAGCAGCTTGGCCAGAGAGACCCAGTACTTC.

The V call is TRBV7-6, the J call TRBJ2-1; D gene unclear. The CDR3 runs 13 residues. Trimming left V 3 bases short and J 4 bases short, with 7 bases between. Germline assignment: CDR1 SGHVS and CDR2 FNYEAQ. CDR3 in amino acids: CASSFRQYNEQFF. In DNA form, the CDR3 reads TGTGCCAGCAGCTTCCGACAATACAATGAGCAGTTCTTC. The full variable domain, completed using reference TRBV7-6 and TRBJ2-1, is GAGVSQSPRYKVTKRGQDVALRCDPISGHVSLYWYRQALGQGPEFLTYFNYEAQQDKSGLPNDRFSAERPEGSISTLTIQRTEQRDSAMYRCASSFRQYNEQFFGPGTRLTVL.

This chain uses TRBV7-9 with TRBJ1-2, with unresolved D. This CDR3 is built from 13 residues. The V gene lost 3 bases and the J gene lost 1 base, with 6 bases spanning the gap. Germline CDR1 is SEHNR and CDR2 is FQNEAQ (reference sequence). The CDR3 region is CASSFGSNYGYTF. The CDR3 bases are TGTGCCAGCAGCTTCGGCAGTAACTATGGCTACACCTTC.

The chain joins TRBV7-2 to TRBJ1-4; maybe TRBD1 (5 bases). Germline lookup yields CDR1 SGHTA and CDR2 FQGNSA. The ends were cut back, 5 bases at V and 7 bases at J, with 17 bases in the middle. The CDR3 runs 15 residues. The CDR3 protein is CASSTIPGTTEKLFF. The CDR3 DNA follows: TGTGCCAGCAGCACAATTCCCGGGACGACTGAAAAACTGTTTTTT.

CDR3 in DNA: TGTGCCAGCAGTAGGGTAACGCGATCACCCCTCCACTTT. Translating gives CASSRVTRSPLHF. The chain has TRBV6-5 and TRBJ1-6; D remains unclear. CDR3 length: 13 residues. V gave up 5 bases and J gave up 10 bases, with 12 bases separating them. CDR1 is MNHEY, CDR2 SVGAGI, per germline.

This clone was seen a few times. The genes are TRBV5-1 and TRBJ2-2, with 9 bases fitting TRBD2. Trimming at V came to 2 bases and at J to 1 base, leaving 9 bases not matched to a gene. The V gene's germline CDR1 is SGHRS and CDR2 YFSETQ. The CDR3 contains 18 residues. CDR3 in DNA: TGCGCCAGCAGCTTTTCTAAGCGGGGGGCACTGAACACCGGGGAGCTGTTTTTT. It is translated as CASSFSKRGALNTGELFF.

CDR3 coding DNA: TGTGCCATCAAGCCCGGGGGCGGGACAGGGGGACACGAGCAGTACTTC. Residues: CAIKPGGGTGGHEQYF. The chain links TRBV10-3 to TRBJ2-7; 11 nucleotides line up with TRBD1. Germline values: CDR1 ENHRY, CDR2 SYGVKD. V trimming: 7 bases; J trimming: 5 bases; junction bases outside the gene matches: 13. The CDR3 extends over 16 amino acids.

This chain joins TRBV6-5 and TRBJ2-7, with D possibly TRBD2 on 6 matching bases. CDR1 and CDR2 from the germline V gene are MNHEY and SVGAGI. This CDR3 has 15 amino acids. V lost 6 bases to trimming and J lost 1 base, with 16 bases between them. CDR3 sequence (DNA): TGTGCCAGCAGAGGCCCGGAGGGCCGATCCTACGAGCAGTACTTC. Translated: CASRGPEGRSYEQYF.

V usage is TRBV30 and J usage is TRBJ1-2, with D maybe TRBD1 (5 bases). The V end was cut by 1 base, the J end by 4 bases, with 7 bases between. The CDR3 is made up of 12 amino acids. The V gene's germline CDR1 is GTSNPN and CDR2 SVGIG (reference sequence). The CDR3 coding sequence is TGTGCCTGGAGTGACGACAGCTATGGCTACACCTTC. Translated: CAWSDDSYGYTF.

This clone was detected once. The chain employs TRBV5-4 and TRBJ2-1, with 8 nucleotides matching TRBD1. Germline V gives CDR1 SGHNT, CDR2 YYREEE (reference sequence). CDR3 length: 16 residues. Trimming at V came to 3 bases and at J to 0 bases, leaving 5 bases not matched to a gene. CDR3 coding DNA: TGTGCCAGCAGCTGGGGGACAGGACACTCCTACAATGAGCAGTTCTTC. Translation: CASSWGTGHSYNEQFF. Filled out from reference TRBV5-4 and TRBJ2-1, the complete variable domain reads ETGVTQSPTHLIKTRGQQVTLRCSSQSGHNTVSWYQQALGQGPQFIFQYYREEENGRGNFPPRFSGLQFPNYSSELNVNALELDDSALYLCASSWGTGHSYNEQFFGPGTRLTVL.

V is TRBV7-9 and J is TRBJ2-2, with D perhaps matching TRBD2 (6 bases). The CDR3 is 17 residues long. With 2 bases removed from V and 7 bases from J, the gap between germline ends came to 20 bases. CDR1 is SEHNR and CDR2 is FQNEAQ in the germline V gene (reference sequence). This chain's CDR3 is CASSLNTGVRRFGELFF. For the CDR3, the DNA is TGTGCCAGCAGCTTAAATACGGGAGTCAGGCGTTTCGGGGAGCTGTTTTTT. Full variable domain (outside the CDR3, taken from reference TRBV7-9 and TRBJ2-2): DTGVSQNPRHKITKRGQNVTFRCDPISEHNRLYWYRQTLGQGPEFLTYFQNEAQLEKSRLLSDRFSAERPKGSFSTLEIQRTEQGDSAMYLCASSLNTGVRRFGELFFGEGSRLTVL.

The CDR3 bases are TGTGCCAGCAGCTTAGGGACTGGAGGGGCAGACACTGAAGCTTTCTTT. This gives the protein CASSLGTGGADTEAFF. The chain carries TRBV3-1 (or the pseudogene TRBV3-2) and TRBJ1-1; tentatively, D is TRBD1 (5 bases). V lost 5 bases to trimming and J lost 3 bases, with 19 bases between them. This CDR3 is built from 16 residues. In germline, CDR1 is LGHDT, CDR2 YNNKEL (reference sequence).

The chain couples TRBV18 to TRBJ2-1, with TRBD2 as a possible D gene (6 bases). The CDR3 is 12 amino acids. V lost 6 bases, J lost 10 bases, and 13 bases lay in between. In germline, CDR1 is KGHSH, CDR2 LQKENI. The CDR3 nucleotides are TGTGCCAGCTCTTACGACCGGGAGGAGCAGTTCTTC. Translating it yields CASSYDREEQFF.

This chain links TRBV27 with TRBJ1-6, with a tentative D call TRBD1 (5 bases). V gave up 6 bases and J gave up 7 bases, with 13 bases separating them. This CDR3 contains 14 residues. Germline V gene lookup returns CDR1 MNHEY and CDR2 SMNVEV (reference sequence). The CDR3 DNA follows: TGTGCCAGCAGCCTAGTTGGGGGGAATTCACCCCTCCACTTT. This codes for CASSLVGGNSPLHF.

The chain couples TRBV4-3 to TRBJ2-3; 9 bases align to TRBD1. Per germline, CDR1 LGHNA and CDR2 YSLEER. The CDR3 covers 18 residues. Trimming removed 0 bases from V and 2 bases from J; junction bases left unmatched: 9. CDR3 amino acids: CASSQDYDWTGDTDTQYF. In DNA, the CDR3 is TGCGCCAGCAGCCAAGATTACGATTGGACAGGGGACACAGATACGCAGTATTTT.

V is TRBV7-2 and J is TRBJ2-7, with 10 bases that match TRBD2. This CDR3 contains 15 residues. Trimming removed 1 base from V and 3 bases from J; junction bases left unmatched: 3. CDR1 is SGHTA, CDR2 FQGNSA, per germline. CDR3 sequence reads: CASSLGLAGDYEQYF. CDR3 coding DNA: TGTGCCAGCAGCTTAGGTCTAGCGGGAGACTACGAGCAGTACTTC.

The rearrangement uses TRBV6-2 or TRBV6-3 and TRBJ2-2; 7 bases map to TRBD1. Germline trimming cut 4 bases from V and 4 bases from J; bases unmatched to any gene: 3. In germline, CDR1 is MNHEY, CDR2 SVGEGT. This CDR3 is 14 amino acids long. The CDR3 loop reads CASSSTGFTGELFF. The CDR3 DNA is TGTGCCAGCAGTTCGACAGGGTTCACCGGGGAGCTGTTTTTT.

The J gene is TRBJ1-4, the V gene TRBV20-1; tentatively, D is TRBD1 (6 bases). Germline-derived CDR1 and CDR2 are DFQATT and SNEGSKA (reference sequence). The V end was cut by 3 bases, the J end by 6 bases, with 20 bases between. CDR3 length: 16 amino acids. CDR3 sequence (DNA): TGCAGTGCTAGTGGTGGAGTCGGGACATCCCATGAAAAACTGTTTTTT. Amino acid sequence: CSASGGVGTSHEKLFF.